The 32 T cell receptor beta chains presented below share a single source sample, sequenced in a study of regulatory T cells in long-lasting Graves disease (dated by TCRdb to about 2021). Receptor amplification or capture employed multiplex PCR. The instrument given in TCRdb is Illumina HiSeq 4000. To build TCR beta libraries, CDR3 regions were amplified by Arm-PCR using iRepertoire HTBI primers. The public reads were run again by TCRdb, first through fastp at Q25 and then through MiXCR, and only productive beta chains were kept. Merged by CDR3 protein, the rows form single entries marked with the most common genes and DNA. The sample contains about 350,000 distinct CDR3 sequences, about a sixth of them found a single time. The ten top clones hold about 32% of the sample. The time point label here, explained by the study, means: newly diagnosed GD, antithyroid drugs for less than 3 months. RNA was extracted from PBMCs in TRIzol for both TCR sequencing and RNA sequencing.

These data were also filed under a second study, of T cells in Graves' hyperthyroidism and ophthalmopathy.

The sample in question was peripheral blood mononuclear cells (PBMCs), obtained at new diagnosis, from a patient treated with antithyroid drugs. These receptor sequences come from a man between 35 and 55 years old with Graves disease. Donor details come from another sample of the same person, matched by shared clones.

In its sample, this clonotype was seen many times. The V and J genes are TRBV20-1 and TRBJ1-2; D is perhaps TRBD1 (5 bases). Germline V lookup: CDR1 DFQATT, CDR2 SNEGSKA (reference sequence). Deletions cut 3 bases from V and 2 bases from J, with 16 bases between. CDR3 size: 15 residues. The CDR3 DNA is TGCAGTGCTAGGAGCGAGCTGGGGGTAAACTATGGCTACACCTTC. It specifies CSARSELGVNYGYTF.

This clonotype has more than one count but fewer than ten. The rearrangement joins TRBV6-2 or TRBV6-3 to TRBJ2-3; D perhaps matches TRBD2 (5 bases). With 5 bases removed from V and 5 bases from J, the gap between germline ends came to 17 bases. The CDR3 runs to 15 residues. Germline CDR1 MNHEY, CDR2 SVGEGT. Here the CDR3 reads CASSESRARVDTQYF. The CDR3, as DNA: TGTGCCAGCAGTGAGTCCCGGGCGAGGGTAGATACGCAGTATTTT.

The chain links TRBV2 to TRBJ2-3; TRBD2 matches 7 bases. The CDR3 sequence is 14 residues long. V gave up 4 bases and J gave up 4 bases; unmatched junction bases: 5. Germline CDR1 reads SNHLY; CDR2 reads FYNNEI. The CDR3 bases are TGTGCCAGCAGTGTTGGCGGGAGCTCAGATACGCAGTATTTT. Encoded protein: CASSVGGSSDTQYF.

This clonotype was seen at least ten times. This rearrangement joins TRBV12-3 or TRBV12-4 to TRBJ2-7; D may correspond to TRBD1 or TRBD2 (5 bases each). The CDR3 is 16 amino acids. Trimming shortened V by 5 bases and J by 3 bases, and 20 bases separated the two germline ends. CDR3 region: CASSPGATLQRYEQYF. Written as DNA, the CDR3 is TGTGCCAGCAGTCCCGGGGCCACGCTCCAGCGCTACGAGCAGTACTTC.

In its sample, this clonotype was seen many times. This chain connects TRBV2 to TRBJ2-2, with D hard to call. CDR1 and CDR2 from the germline V gene are SNHLY and FYNNEI. Deletions cut 4 bases from V and 7 bases from J, with 13 bases between. There are 14 residues in the CDR3. CDR3 protein: CASSVQPAVGELFF. CDR3 bases: TGTGCCAGCAGTGTCCAACCCGCGGTCGGGGAGCTGTTTTTT.

This clonotype was recorded many times. The rearrangement joins TRBV30 to TRBJ1-6, with TRBD1 matching 12 bases. V shed 1 base, J shed 13 bases, and the junction held 8 bases outside the gene matches. CDR3 length equals 15 residues. CDR1 is GTSNPN, CDR2 SVGIG, per germline (reference sequence). CDR3 amino acids: CAWSDPGTGGFPLHF. CDR3 DNA: TGTGCCTGGAGTGATCCCGGGACAGGGGGCTTTCCCCTCCACTTT.

The chain couples TRBV3-1 to TRBJ2-7; 8 nucleotides match TRBD1. The germline V gene encodes CDR1 LGHDT and CDR2 YNNKEL (reference sequence). V dropped 4 bases and J dropped 2; count of bases not matched to a gene: 4. The CDR3 extends over 14 amino acids. CDR3 nucleotide sequence: TGTGCCAGCAGCCCCTACAGGGGGGCCTACGAGCAGTACTTC. Translating it yields CASSPYRGAYEQYF.

This clonotype was seen at least ten times. The rearrangement joins TRBV2 to TRBJ2-5; TRBD2 matches 9 bases. Germline values: CDR1 SNHLY, CDR2 FYNNEI. The ends lost 6 bases at V and 3 bases at J; junction bases unmatched: 8. This CDR3 contains 15 residues. CDR3 in amino acids: CASRSLGGGEETQYF. Here the CDR3 DNA reads TGTGCCAGCAGAAGCTTAGGCGGGGGGGAAGAGACCCAGTACTTC.

In its sample, this clonotype was seen a few times. The junction differs from germline at one of its ends, possibly a read error. The V gene is TRBV10-3, the J gene TRBJ1-5; 7 bases are a match to TRBD1. The CDR3 consists of 14 residues. Per germline, CDR1 ENHRY and CDR2 SYGVKD. CDR3 nucleotides: TGTGCCACCGCAGGGGGGCAAAGCAATCAGCCCCTGCATTTT. This codes for CATAGGQSNQPLHF.

This clonotype was counted between two and nine times. This chain links TRBV5-1 with TRBJ1-6, with 7 bases matching TRBD1. The CDR3 is 13 residues long. The V and J ends lost 4 bases and 11 bases, in that order; junction bases with no gene match: 6. Germline assignment: CDR1 SGHRS and CDR2 YFSETQ. DNA for the CDR3: TGCGCCAGCAGCGCGGACAGGAGTACACCCCTCCACTTT. It is translated as CASSADRSTPLHF.

The chain links TRBV7-9 to TRBJ2-7; tentatively, D is TRBD1 (5 bases). Germline CDR1 reads SEHNR; CDR2 reads FQNEAQ (reference sequence). The V gene lost 3 bases and the J gene lost 0 bases, with 15 bases spanning the gap. CDR3 size: 16 residues. The DNA of the CDR3 is TGTGCCAGCAGCTTGAAAATGACAGAGAACTCCTACGAGCAGTACTTC. Protein sequence: CASSLKMTENSYEQYF.

The rearrangement links TRBV25-1 to TRBJ1-6; tentatively, D is TRBD1 (5 bases). There are 13 residues in the CDR3. Germline CDR1 MGHDK, CDR2 SYGVNS. Between the trimmed V and J ends, which lost 6 bases and 8 bases, there was a span of 11 bases. The CDR3 DNA is TGTGCCAGCAGCCAGGGTTCCGATTCACCCCTCCACTTT. This gives the protein CASSQGSDSPLHF.

V is TRBV7-2 and J is TRBJ2-6; no clear D. Per germline, CDR1 SGHTA and CDR2 FQGNSA. This CDR3 has 14 amino acids. The ends were cut back, 6 bases at V and 0 bases at J, with 6 bases in the middle. The CDR3 protein is CASRRFSGANVLTF. CDR3 DNA sequence: TGTGCCAGCAGGAGATTCTCTGGGGCCAACGTCCTGACTTTC.

This clonotype showed up just a few times. A much bigger clone sits one base away, suggesting this may be a read error. J is TRBJ2-7 and V is TRBV29-1; the D is unclear. Germline CDR1 is SQVTM and CDR2 is ANQGSEA. The CDR3 contains 11 residues. The ends were cut back, 1 base at V and 9 bases at J, with 10 bases in the middle. The CDR3 DNA is TGCAGCGTTGAAGCAGGTATCGGGCAGTACTTC. Translating it yields CSVEAGIGQYF.

V is TRBV5-1 and J is TRBJ2-2; 7 bases are a match to TRBD1. The CDR3 totals 16 residues. Germline CDR1 SGHRS, CDR2 YFSETQ. V shed 1 base and J 1 base; nucleotides not matched to a gene: 4. The CDR3 here is CASSLYRTGNTGELFF. Written as DNA, the CDR3 is TGCGCCAGCAGCTTGTACCGGACAGGGAACACCGGGGAGCTGTTTTTT.

This clonotype was observed a handful of times. V and J are TRBV28 and TRBJ2-4; tentatively, D is TRBD2 (5 bases). There are 16 residues in the CDR3. Deletions cut 5 bases from V and 0 bases from J, with 14 bases between. CDR1 and CDR2 (germline): MDHEN, SYDVKM. Here the CDR3 DNA reads TGTGCCAGCAGTCTAAGGCCCGGGATAGCCAAAAACATTCAGTACTTC. Translated: CASSLRPGIAKNIQYF. The full variable domain, with the rest looked up from reference TRBV28 and TRBJ2-4, is DVKVTQSSRYLVKRTGEKVFLECVQDMDHENMFWYRQDPGLGLRLIYFSYDVKMKEKGDIPEGYSVSREKKERFSLILESASTNQTSMYLCASSLRPGIAKNIQYFGAGTRLSVL.

The table lists this clonotype with many counts. The chain joins TRBV3-2 to TRBJ2-7; the DNA was not used to check the table's D call, TRBD2. TRBV3-2 is an annotated pseudogene. This CDR3 contains 14 residues. The CDR3 DNA reads TGTGCCAGCCCTCGGGAGACTCTAGGCAACGAGCAGTACTTC. As protein: CASPRETLGNEQYF.

This clonotype appeared many times. The chain has TRBV11-2 and TRBJ2-6; D is ambiguous. This CDR3 has 17 residues. V dropped 1 base and J dropped 2 bases, with 12 bases sitting between them. CDR1 is SGHAT, CDR2 FQNNGV, per germline. CDR3 sequence (DNA): TGTGCCAGCAGCTTAGGGATCGACACTCCTGGGGCCAACGTCCTGACTTTC. The encoded protein is CASSLGIDTPGANVLTF. The variable domain in full, completed from reference TRBV11-2 and TRBJ2-6, reads EAGVAQSPRYKIIEKRQSVAFWCNPISGHATLYWYQQILGQGPKLLIQFQNNGVVDDSQLPKDRFSAERLKGVDSTLKIQPAKLEDSAVYLCASSLGIDTPGANVLTFGAGSRLTVL.

The chain couples TRBV30 to TRBJ1-2; D unclear. V was pared by 5 bases and J by 1 base, with 8 bases between. The CDR3 length is 12 residues. The germline V gene has CDR1 GTSNPN and CDR2 SVGIG (reference sequence). For the CDR3, the DNA is TGTGCCTGGGTTAGGGATAACTATGGCTACACCTTC. This sequence encodes CAWVRDNYGYTF.

This sequence joins TRBV20-1 and TRBJ1-5; 9 bases fit TRBD1. Germline loops: CDR1 DFQATT, CDR2 SNEGSKA (reference sequence). The CDR3 totals 14 residues. V lost 1 base to trimming and J lost 7 bases; unmatched junction nucleotides: 5. CDR3 coding DNA: TGCAGTGCTAGAGGGACAGGGGAATACCAGCCCCAGCATTTT. This encodes CSARGTGEYQPQHF.

For this clonotype: This may be a read error, as it is one base from a much larger clone. This chain's CDR3 is CASSLGQAYYEQYF. In DNA, the CDR3 is TGTGCCAGCAGCTTGGGACAGGCCTACTACGAGCAGTACTTC. The chain carries TRBV7-9 and TRBJ2-7; 8 nucleotides line up with TRBD1. The length of the CDR3 is 14 residues. With 3 bases clipped from V and 3 bases from J, the junction kept 4 bases outside the gene matches. Per the germline V gene, CDR1 is SEHNR and CDR2 is FQNEAQ (reference sequence). Filled out from reference TRBV7-9 and TRBJ2-7, the complete variable domain reads DTGVSQNPRHKITKRGQNVTFRCDPISEHNRLYWYRQTLGQGPEFLTYFQNEAQLEKSRLLSDRFSAERPKGSFSTLEIQRTEQGDSAMYLCASSLGQAYYEQYFGPGTRLTVT.

The chain joins TRBV15 to TRBJ2-3; 10 bases map to TRBD2. The germline gives CDR1 LNHNV, CDR2 YYDKDF (reference sequence). CDR3 length: 18 residues. V shed 0 bases and J 4 bases; nucleotides not matched to a gene: 10. The CDR3: CATSRDRASGGVPDTQYF. For the CDR3, the DNA is TGTGCCACCAGCAGAGATAGGGCTAGCGGGGGAGTCCCAGATACGCAGTATTTT.

This chain uses TRBV20-1 with TRBJ1-5; D gene uncertain. Per the germline V gene, CDR1 is DFQATT and CDR2 is SNEGSKA (reference sequence). CDR3 length: 15 residues. The ends were cut back, 4 bases at V and 5 bases at J, with 18 bases in the middle. The CDR3 DNA sequence: TGCAGTGCTACTCCCTCGAGAGGCTCTTATCAGCCCCAGCATTTT. Protein sequence: CSATPSRGSYQPQHF.

This sequence joins TRBV12-3 or TRBV12-4 and TRBJ1-5; 8 bases fit TRBD1. The CDR3 loop spans 19 amino acids. Trimming at V came to 3 bases and at J to 0 bases, leaving 13 bases not matched to a gene. In DNA form, the CDR3 reads TGTGCCAGCAGTTTTCGATCCGGGACAGGCGGCTATAGCAATCAGCCCCAGCATTTT. Translating gives CASSFRSGTGGYSNQPQHF.

There are a few counts of this clonotype. The gene calls are TRBV20-1 and TRBJ2-2; perhaps TRBD1 as D (6 bases). Germline CDR1 reads DFQATT; CDR2 reads SNEGSKA (reference sequence). CDR3 size: 14 residues. Between the trimmed V and J ends, which lost 3 bases and 6 bases, there was a span of 14 bases. The CDR3 DNA sequence: TGCAGTGCTAGTCGAACCTCAGGGGCCGGGGAGCTGTTTTTT. Translating it yields CSASRTSGAGELFF.

The chain combines TRBV4-2 with TRBJ2-1; unclear D gene. This CDR3 region has 20 residues. Germline lookup yields CDR1 LGHNA and CDR2 YNFKEQ. The germline V and J ends were trimmed by 0 bases and 14 bases, with 35 bases remaining between them. The CDR3 here is CASSQENRHPYNEQFFGEFF. Written as DNA, the CDR3 is TGTGCCAGCAGCCAAGAAAACAGACATCCATACAATGAGCAGTTCTTTGGGGAGTTCTTC.

In its sample, this clonotype was seen a few times. The genes are TRBV18 and TRBJ2-5; D unresolved. Trimming pared 3 bases from V and 1 base from J, leaving 18 bases between. Germline V CDR1 and CDR2: KGHSH, LQKENI. The CDR3 sequence is 17 residues long. The CDR3, as DNA: TGTGCCAGCTCACCGAAAGGAGACTTCGGCGTCCAAGAGACCCAGTACTTC. Residues: CASSPKGDFGVQETQYF.

This clonotype was recorded at least ten times. The chain is built from TRBV30 and TRBJ2-3, with 7 bases aligning to TRBD1. The germline V gene has CDR1 GTSNPN and CDR2 SVGIG (reference sequence). V gave up 0 bases and J gave up 0 bases; unmatched junction bases: 3. CDR3 size: 15 residues. The CDR3 DNA is TGTGCCTGGAGTGTGTGGGACAGCAGCACAGATACGCAGTATTTT. It yields the protein CAWSVWDSSTDTQYF.

V usage is TRBV29-1 and J usage is TRBJ2-2, with no clear D. The V and J ends lost 5 bases and 0 bases respectively, with 4 bases between them. Per the germline V gene, CDR1 is SQVTM and CDR2 is ANQGSEA. CDR3 length: 12 amino acids. The CDR3 protein is CSVRSNTGELFF. CDR3 DNA sequence: TGCAGCGTTCGATCGAACACCGGGGAGCTGTTTTTT.

This clonotype has a count of ten or more. The chain combines TRBV7-3 with TRBJ2-2; maybe TRBD1 (6 bases). Trimming left V 6 bases short and J 3 bases short, with 14 bases between. Germline-derived CDR1 and CDR2 are SGHTA and FQGTGA. The CDR3 covers 15 residues. The CDR3: CASSPQGTYTGELFF. CDR3 DNA sequence: TGTGCCAGCAGTCCCCAGGGGACATACACCGGGGAGCTGTTTTTT.

This clonotype has a count of ten or more. The chain links TRBV4-1 to TRBJ2-5; 9 nucleotides match TRBD2. V gave up 2 bases and J gave up 5 bases; unmatched junction bases: 0. The germline V gene encodes CDR1 MGHRA and CDR2 YSYEKL. The CDR3 extends over 13 amino acids. This chain's CDR3 is CASSQLAGETQYF. CDR3 coding DNA: TGCGCCAGCAGCCAACTAGCGGGGGAGACCCAGTACTTC.

This clonotype was seen repeatedly, ten times or more. The chain has TRBV7-9 and TRBJ2-5, with 8 bases lining up with TRBD2. CDR1 and CDR2 from the germline V gene are SEHNR and FQNEAQ (reference sequence). After removal of 5 bases from V and 5 bases from J, the junction contained 4 bases not matched to a gene. The CDR3 length is 13 residues. The CDR3 bases are TGTGCCAGCAGCCCGCGGGGGGATGAGACCCAGTACTTC. This gives the protein CASSPRGDETQYF. The complete variable domain, with remaining parts taken from reference TRBV7-9 and TRBJ2-5, reads DTGVSQNPRHKITKRGQNVTFRCDPISEHNRLYWYRQTLGQGPEFLTYFQNEAQLEKSRLLSDRFSAERPKGSFSTLEIQRTEQGDSAMYLCASSPRGDETQYFGPGTRLLVL.